Below are 10 T cell receptor beta chains sequenced from a single sample in a study of T-cell reconstitution after alpha-beta-depleted transplantation in children. As it was prepared, the TCRbeta library received unique molecular identifiers. TCRdb called the PCR reads again in MiXCR, with one record for every CDR3 protein. Of around 250,000 distinct CDR3 sequences in the sample, 7.5% to 9.5% are singletons; the top ten hold 5% to 8%. Sample: PBMCs, mostly from graft donor cells, taken 180 days after TCRalphabeta/CD19-depleted stem cell transplant. Every receptor here comes from a male patient aged 10-17 years who had a stem cell transplant for acute lymphoblastic leukemia, so the T cells may come from the graft donor.

There are many counts of this clonotype. One end of the junction is discordant with germline, which a read error may explain. The chain carries TRBV5-4 and TRBJ2-3, with 9 bases fitting TRBD2. The CDR3 is 14 residues long. CDR1 SGHNT and CDR2 YYREEE come from the germline V gene (reference sequence). In nucleotides, the CDR3 is TGTGCCAGCAGCTTGCTAGCGGGATCAGATATGCAGTATTTT. It specifies CASSLLAGSDMQYF.

On this clonotype itself: A much larger clonotype is one base distant, so this may be a read error. The chain uses TRBV15 and TRBJ1-5; 7 bases map to TRBD1. Germline values: CDR1 LNHNV, CDR2 YYDKDF (reference sequence). The J segment lost 3 bases and the V segment lost 4 bases, leaving 9 bases of the junction unmatched. The CDR3 contains 16 residues. CDR3 protein: CATSMIPGQYNQPQHF. The CDR3 nucleotides read TGTGCCACCAGCATGATCCCGGGACAGTACAATCAGCCCCAGCATTTT. Full variable domain (missing parts from reference TRBV15 and TRBJ1-5): DAMVIQNPRYQVTQFGKPVTLSCSQTLNHNVMYWYQQKSSQAPKLLFHYYDKDFNNEADTPDNFQSRRPNTSFCFLDIRSPGLGDTAMYLCATSMIPGQYNQPQHFGDGTRLSIL.

This clonotype was seen repeatedly, ten times or more. V and J are TRBV29-1 and TRBJ1-1; D uncertain. From germline, CDR1 is SQVTM and CDR2 ANQGSEA. With 4 bases removed from V and 4 bases from J, the gap between germline ends came to 16 bases. CDR3 size: 14 residues. CDR3 DNA: TGCAGCGTTGTGGGCGCCCTCGTAGGCACTGAAGCTTTCTTT. This translates into CSVVGALVGTEAFF.

This clonotype was recorded many times. This chain connects TRBV10-3 to TRBJ2-5; no clear D. Per germline, CDR1 ENHRY and CDR2 SYGVKD. This CDR3 region has 14 residues. Deletions cut 0 bases from V and 1 base from J, with 6 bases between. The CDR3 loop reads CAISESSGQETQYF. For the CDR3, the DNA is TGTGCCATCAGTGAGTCTAGTGGCCAAGAGACCCAGTACTTC.

For this clonotype: At one end the junction does not follow the germline gene, possibly because of a read error. The chain joins TRBV10-3 to TRBJ1-2; 7 bases are a match to TRBD1. The CDR3 runs 15 residues. CDR1 is ENHRY, CDR2 SYGVKD, per germline. DNA of the CDR3: TGTGCCATCACTGAGTTAGGGGGCGCGTTCTATGGCTACACCTTC. Translated: CAITELGGAFYGYTF.

This clonotype was recorded at least ten times. The CDR3 loop reads CASSLVQGRDGYTF. CDR3 nucleotide sequence: TGTGCCAGCAGCTTAGTCCAGGGGAGGGATGGCTACACCTTC. The genes are TRBV11-2 and TRBJ1-2; D possibly corresponds to TRBD1 (6 bases). Deletions cut 1 base from V and 6 bases from J, with 12 bases between. The CDR3 spans 14 residues. Germline CDR1 SGHAT, CDR2 FQNNGV.

This clonotype was detected ten times or more. The chain recombines TRBV4-1 with TRBJ2-1, with TRBD2 identical over 9 bases. The CDR3 is 18 residues long. Germline assignment: CDR1 MGHRA and CDR2 YSYEKL. J lost 0 bases, V lost 1 base, and 7 bases had no gene match. The CDR3 sequence: CASSQGIAGVVSYNEQFF. DNA of the CDR3: TGCGCCAGCAGCCAAGGTATAGCGGGAGTTGTCTCCTACAATGAGCAGTTCTTC.

This clonotype has a handful of counts. The rearrangement links TRBV19 to TRBJ2-2, with D tentatively TRBD2 (6 bases). The CDR3 sequence is 17 residues long. CDR1 LNHDA and CDR2 SQIVND come from the germline V gene (reference sequence). V gave up 8 bases and J gave up 4 bases, with 23 bases separating them. The CDR3 reads CASGAGRSPLTTGELFF. CDR3 sequence (DNA): TGTGCCAGTGGGGCGGGGAGGTCGCCTCTTACCACCGGGGAGCTGTTTTTT.

Ten or more counts support this clonotype. The chain combines TRBV27 with TRBJ2-7; TRBD1 aligns across 9 bases. The germline V gene has CDR1 MNHEY and CDR2 SMNVEV (reference sequence). Germline trimming cut 3 bases from V and 5 bases from J; bases unmatched to any gene: 5. This CDR3 comprises 14 residues. The CDR3 region has the DNA TGTGCCAGCAGTTTCCGGGACAGGGTCAACGAGCAGTACTTC. This encodes CASSFRDRVNEQYF.

This clonotype has ten or more counts. The chain joins TRBV10-3 to TRBJ2-7; D not resolved. The CDR3 is 11 amino acids. Germline CDR1 reads ENHRY; CDR2 reads SYGVKD. Trimming removed 8 bases from V and 7 bases from J, with 12 bases in between. The CDR3 coding sequence is TGTGCCATCGGGCAATATCAAGAGCAGTACTTC. Its translation is CAIGQYQEQYF.